Shown below are 9 T cell receptor beta chains from a single sample sequenced in a study of cytomegalovirus exposure and HLA in healthy donors. The study ran its PCR with 60 Vbeta and 13 Jbeta primers. Profiled with immunoSEQ multiplex PCR; TCRdb holds only in-frame clones, not every one. The repertoire has roughly 120,000 clones, 75% to 90% of them found once; the top ten carry more than 7%. The sequencing sample was made of PBMCs. These receptors were obtained from a female donor in good health and CMV-seropositive.

Concerning this clone: Other DNA sequences in this sample translate to the same CDR3. The chain recombines TRBV29-1 with TRBJ2-3; perhaps TRBD1 as D (5 bases). V lost 3 bases and J 0 bases, leaving 7 bases between the germline ends. CDR1 is SQVTM, CDR2 ANQGSEA, per germline. The CDR3 is 13 residues long. The CDR3 bases are TGCAGCGTTGACAGGGAAAGCACAGATACGCAGTATTTT. It is translated as CSVDRESTDTQYF.

The CDR3 DNA sequence: TGTGCCAGCAGCGTTCAGGGTGCCACTGAAGCTTTCTTT. Translation gives CASSVQGATEAFF. This rearrangement joins TRBV7-3 to TRBJ1-1; D perhaps matches TRBD1 (5 bases). Germline V gene data show CDR1 as SGHTA and CDR2 as FQGTGA. The CDR3 covers 13 residues. V was pared by 5 bases and J by 4 bases, with 11 bases between.

V and J are TRBV6-1 and TRBJ2-7, with TRBD1 matching over 7 bases. Germline loops: CDR1 MNHNS, CDR2 SASEGT. V shed 5 bases, J shed 5 bases, and the junction held 9 bases outside the gene matches. This CDR3 has 14 amino acids. CDR3 coding DNA: TGTGCCAGCAGTACGACAGGGCGTGCGAACGAGCAGTACTTC. Encoded protein: CASSTTGRANEQYF.

For this clone: A read error may account for a junction end that differs from germline. The CDR3 here is CASSPDRGRHSGAF. The DNA of the CDR3 is TGCGCCAGCAGCCCAGACAGGGGCCGTCACAGCGGGGCCTTT. This rearrangement joins TRBV5-1 to TRBJ1-1, with 8 bases aligning to TRBD1. This CDR3 has 14 amino acids. The germline V gene has CDR1 SGHRS and CDR2 YFSETQ.

V and J are TRBV11-2 and TRBJ1-6; D remains unclear. V lost 5 bases and J 10 bases, leaving 15 bases between the germline ends. The CDR3 totals 14 residues. CDR1 is SGHAT, CDR2 FQNNGV, per germline. This chain's CDR3 is CASSINRERSPLHF. The CDR3 DNA follows: TGTGCCAGCAGCATAAACCGGGAACGATCACCCCTCCACTTT.

The chain employs TRBV15 and TRBJ1-1, with 9 bases aligning to TRBD1. This CDR3 has 15 residues. V shed 0 bases and J 1 base; nucleotides not matched to a gene: 0. Germline V gene data show CDR1 as LNHNV and CDR2 as YYDKDF (reference sequence). For the CDR3, the DNA is TGTGCCACCAGCAGAGAGGACAGGGGGAACACTGAAGCTTTCTTT. Protein sequence: CATSREDRGNTEAFF. The whole variable domain, remainder taken from reference TRBV15 and TRBJ1-1, is DAMVIQNPRYQVTQFGKPVTLSCSQTLNHNVMYWYQQKSSQAPKLLFHYYDKDFNNEADTPDNFQSRRPNTSFCFLDIRSPGLGDTAMYLCATSREDRGNTEAFFGQGTRLTVV.

This chain joins TRBV10-3 and TRBJ2-7, with D unresolved. The V end was cut by 4 bases, the J end by 0 bases, with 7 bases between. The CDR3 length is 13 residues. CDR1 is ENHRY and CDR2 is SYGVKD in the germline V gene. The DNA of the CDR3 is TGTGCCATCAGTGTCCTGAGCTCCTACGAGCAGTACTTC. It yields the protein CAISVLSSYEQYF.

The chain couples TRBV7-9 to TRBJ1-1; D is possibly TRBD1 (5 bases). Deletions cut 2 bases from V and 5 bases from J, with 15 bases between. CDR1 is SEHNR, CDR2 FQNEAQ, per germline (reference sequence). This CDR3 has 15 amino acids. CDR3 sequence reads: CASSLRGVRGTEAFF. The CDR3 DNA follows: TGTGCCAGCAGCTTACGGGGCGTCCGGGGGACTGAAGCTTTCTTT.

As concerns this clone: The sample contains more than one DNA sequence encoding this CDR3. The rearrangement uses TRBV7-9 and TRBJ1-6, with a weak D call TRBD1 (5 bases). CDR1 is SEHNR, CDR2 FQNEAQ, per germline (reference sequence). The V gene lost 1 base and the J gene lost 10 bases, with 14 bases spanning the gap. CDR3 length: 15 amino acids. The DNA for the CDR3 is TGTGCCAGCAGCTTAGGCGGGACCGTTTTATCACCCCTCCACTTT. Protein sequence: CASSLGGTVLSPLHF.